This T cell receptor beta chain was retrieved from a study of prognosis after radiotherapy for stage I lung cancer. Across the study: Several patients had oligometastatic NSCLC after their primary tumor was surgically resected, and fourteen patients had newly diagnosed primary stage I lung tumors.

Germline V CDR1 and CDR2: DFQATT, SNEGSKA (reference sequence). With 1 base removed from V and 5 bases from J, the gap between germline ends came to 6 bases. CDR3 size: 11 residues. Researchers took six milliliters of peripheral blood at each of two time points. Study results and caveats: Nobody established whether the expanded TCR clones were specific to the tumor. Gene usage, both TRBV and TRBJ, reportedly differed between patients with metastases and patients without them.

Two-round multiplex PCR, the amplification method, yielded TCR beta CDR3 from genomic DNA. Primers specific to each TRBV and TRBJ gene were used in first-round PCR. TCRdb re-called the multiplex PCR reads through MiXCR, storing one row per CDR3 protein. The sample carries 12,000 or so distinct CDR3 sequences, 45% to 65% recorded once. In regard to this clonotype: Its antigen remains unidentified.

The chain combines TRBV20-1 with TRBJ2-7; D unclear. This receptor was identified in a donor aged 50 or older with non-small cell lung cancer. The material was PBMCs, obtained before or after stereotactic body radiation therapy (not recorded which). The DNA for the CDR3 is TGCAGTGCTAGAGCTGGTCACGAGCAGTACTTC. This translates into CSARAGHEQYF.